What follows are 27 T cell receptor beta chains derived from one specimen sequenced in a study of T-cell reconstitution after alpha-beta-depleted transplantation in children. Library preparation (for TCRbeta) was performed with unique molecular identifiers. One entry per CDR3 protein results from TCRdb running MiXCR on the PCR reads. The repertoire holds just over 950,000 distinct CDR3 sequences, with around 30% as singletons. The sample in question was PBMCs, mostly from graft donor cells, obtained 360 days after TCRalphabeta/CD19-depleted stem cell transplant. These receptors originate from a boy under two years old who had a stem cell transplant for SCID, so the T cells may come from the graft donor.

The genes are TRBV5-1 and TRBJ2-1; no reliable D call. This CDR3 region has 16 residues. The V end lost 5 bases, the J end lost 4 bases, and 19 bases lay between the germline ends. Looked up from germline, CDR1 is SGHRS and CDR2 is YFSETQ. The DNA for the CDR3 is TGCGCCAGCAGTCCGACGTCGGTTGGAGCATACAATGAGCAGTTCTTC. Its translation: CASSPTSVGAYNEQFF.

This clonotype was seen only a few times. The rearrangement joins TRBV5-1 to TRBJ2-3; 9 bases match TRBD1. CDR1 is SGHRS and CDR2 is YFSETQ in the germline V gene. This CDR3 has 16 amino acids. With 3 bases clipped from V and 0 bases from J, the junction kept 5 bases outside the gene matches. The CDR3: CASSSRGQGSTDTQYF. In nucleotides, the CDR3 is TGCGCCAGCAGCTCGCGAGGACAGGGGAGCACAGATACGCAGTATTTT.

The chain uses TRBV4-1 and TRBJ2-3, with D tentatively TRBD2 (5 bases). The germline gives CDR1 MGHRA, CDR2 YSYEKL. V was shortened by 0 bases and J by 0 bases, with 10 bases between the two germline ends. This CDR3 has 16 amino acids. As DNA, the CDR3 is TGCGCCAGCAGCCAAGATGTCAGGACTAGCACAGATACGCAGTATTTT. This sequence encodes CASSQDVRTSTDTQYF.

This CDR3 reads CASSLGGGRWDNEQFF. The CDR3 nucleotides read TGTGCCAGCAGCTTAGGGGGGGGGCGCTGGGACAATGAGCAGTTCTTC. The chain uses TRBV11-3 and TRBJ2-1; tentatively, D is TRBD2 (7 bases). There are 16 residues in the CDR3. The V gene's germline CDR1 is SGHNT and CDR2 YENEEA. The V end was cut by 1 base, the J end by 5 bases, with 15 bases between. The whole variable domain, filled in from reference TRBV11-3 and TRBJ2-1, reads EAGVVQSPRYKIIEKKQPVAFWCNPISGHNTLYWYLQNLGQGPELLIRYENEEAVDDSQLPKDRFSAERLKGVDSTLKIQPAELGDSAVYLCASSLGGGRWDNEQFFGPGTRLTVL.

The genes are TRBV5-1 and TRBJ2-4, with 8 bases fitting TRBD2. This CDR3 region has 15 residues. Germline CDR1 and CDR2: SGHRS and YFSETQ. The ends lost 2 bases at V and 4 bases at J; junction bases unmatched: 5. CDR3 region: CASSFETSVKNIQYF. The CDR3, as DNA: TGCGCCAGCAGCTTTGAGACTAGCGTTAAAAACATTCAGTACTTC.

This clonotype was seen a few times. J is TRBJ2-7 and V is TRBV27; no definite D call. Germline V gene sequence: CDR1 MNHEY, CDR2 SMNVEV (reference sequence). This CDR3 has 13 residues. Trimming took 4 bases from V and 2 from J, leaving 9 bases between them. In DNA, the CDR3 is TGTGCCAGCAGTTCGGGCAGAGCCTACGAGCAGTACTTC. It translates to CASSSGRAYEQYF.

The sample holds a few counts of this clonotype. This sequence joins TRBV20-1 and TRBJ2-3, with D possibly matching TRBD1 (5 bases). There are 14 residues in the CDR3. CDR1 and CDR2 from the germline V gene are DFQATT and SNEGSKA (reference sequence). The V end was cut by 4 bases, the J end by 0 bases, with 11 bases between. CDR3 nucleotides: TGCAGTGCTATTGGGGCAGGGAGCACAGATACGCAGTATTTT. Its protein product is CSAIGAGSTDTQYF.

This clonotype was seen at least ten times. Here the CDR3 reads CASSLAGGRYEQYF. Here the CDR3 DNA reads TGTGCCAGCAGTTTAGCGGGGGGGCGGTACGAGCAGTACTTC. The chain combines TRBV12-3 or TRBV12-4 with TRBJ2-7, with a weak D call TRBD2 (7 bases). This CDR3 contains 14 residues. V gave up 0 bases and J gave up 4 bases, with 10 bases separating them.

This chain uses TRBV28 with TRBJ2-1, with D possibly being TRBD1 or TRBD2 (5 bases each). V lost 5 bases, J lost 2 bases, and 13 bases lay in between. The germline V gene has CDR1 MDHEN and CDR2 SYDVKM. The CDR3 runs to 15 residues. The CDR3 spells CASSPSGPPYNEQFF. CDR3 nucleotides: TGTGCCAGCAGTCCGTCGGGGCCCCCCTACAATGAGCAGTTCTTC.

The chain couples TRBV12-3 or TRBV12-4 to TRBJ2-2; TRBD2 aligns across 10 bases. After removal of 3 bases from V and 0 bases from J, the junction contained 4 bases not matched to a gene. The CDR3 has 17 residues. The DNA for the CDR3 is TGTGCCAGCAGTTTTCCTAGCGGGGGCCCGAACACCGGGGAGCTGTTTTTT. It codes for CASSFPSGGPNTGELFF.

The chain's CDR3 is CASSLGLAGGSQETQYF. The CDR3 nucleotides read TGTGCCAGCAGCCTAGGACTAGCGGGGGGTAGCCAAGAGACCCAGTACTTC. The chain has TRBV11-2 and TRBJ2-5; 14 bases agree with TRBD2. CDR3 length: 17 amino acids. From germline, CDR1 is SGHAT and CDR2 FQNNGV. V gave up 5 bases and J gave up 1 base; unmatched junction bases: 6.

This clonotype was seen only a few times. The chain couples TRBV9 to TRBJ2-1; D is possibly TRBD1 (5 bases). The CDR3 loop spans 17 amino acids. V was pared by 1 base and J by 0 bases, with 14 bases between. CDR1 is SGDLS and CDR2 is YYNGEE in the germline V gene. This chain's CDR3 is CASSVSGALNSYNEQFF. In nucleotides, the CDR3 is TGTGCCAGCAGCGTAAGTGGGGCTCTCAACTCCTACAATGAGCAGTTCTTC.

This clonotype showed up just a few times. A junction end diverges from the germline sequence, so it may reflect a read error. The V call is TRBV24-1, the J call TRBJ2-5; no firm D call. Looked up from germline, CDR1 is KGHDR and CDR2 is SFDVKD. CDR3 length equals 13 residues. As DNA, the CDR3 is TGTGCCACCAGTGCCTACGACCAAGGGACCCAGTACTTC. Amino acids: CATSAYDQGTQYF.

There are a few counts of this clonotype. The rearrangement uses TRBV28 and TRBJ1-5, with D perhaps TRBD1 (6 bases). This CDR3 contains 15 residues. The V end was cut by 7 bases, the J end by 0 bases, with 13 bases between. CDR1 and CDR2 (germline): MDHEN, SYDVKM. The chain's CDR3 is CASTRGGHSNQPQHF. DNA for the CDR3: TGTGCCAGCACCCGCGGGGGGCATAGCAATCAGCCCCAGCATTTT. Full variable domain (rest looked up from reference TRBV28 and TRBJ1-5): DVKVTQSSRYLVKRTGEKVFLECVQDMDHENMFWYRQDPGLGLRLIYFSYDVKMKEKGDIPEGYSVSREKKERFSLILESASTNQTSMYLCASTRGGHSNQPQHFGDGTRLSIL.

The chain is built from TRBV6-5 and TRBJ2-6; 7 bases map to TRBD1. The V and J ends lost 0 bases and 0 bases, in that order; junction bases with no gene match: 5. Germline values: CDR1 MNHEY, CDR2 SVGAGI. CDR3 size: 18 residues. The chain's CDR3 is CASSYSLGQASGANVLTF. The DNA of the CDR3 is TGTGCCAGCAGTTACTCCCTCGGACAGGCCTCTGGGGCCAACGTCCTGACTTTC.

Only a few counts were recorded for this clonotype. This chain connects TRBV6-5 to TRBJ1-1, with D maybe TRBD1 (5 bases). CDR1 is MNHEY and CDR2 is SVGAGI in the germline V gene. The CDR3 extends over 14 amino acids. Trimming pared 2 bases from V and 8 bases from J, leaving 15 bases between. Written as DNA, the CDR3 is TGTGCCAGCAGTTACCGGGACGACAGAGGGGAAGCTTTCTTT. Translated: CASSYRDDRGEAFF.

The V gene is TRBV7-3, the J gene TRBJ2-2; D is ambiguous. The V gene's germline CDR1 is SGHTA and CDR2 FQGTGA. The CDR3 has 16 amino acids. V lost 5 bases, J lost 0 bases, and 13 bases lay in between. The CDR3 is CASSLRRNPNTGELFF. In nucleotides, the CDR3 is TGTGCCAGCAGCCTTCGACGGAATCCGAACACCGGGGAGCTGTTTTTT.

This clonotype has more than one count but fewer than ten. J is TRBJ2-5 and V is TRBV12-3 or TRBV12-4; D unclear. V was shortened by 4 bases and J by 6 bases, with 12 bases between the two germline ends. The CDR3 runs to 13 residues. DNA of the CDR3: TGTGCCAGCAGTTCCGCCCCCCGGAAGACCCAGTACTTC. Translation: CASSSAPRKTQYF.

This clonotype was observed a handful of times. The chain carries TRBV3-1 and TRBJ1-5, with D unresolved. V lost 0 bases and J 4 bases, leaving 7 bases between the germline ends. Germline loops: CDR1 LGHDT, CDR2 YNNKEL (reference sequence). The CDR3 totals 14 residues. This CDR3 is CASSQELGNQPQHF. For the CDR3, the DNA is TGTGCCAGCAGCCAAGAGTTGGGGAATCAGCCCCAGCATTTT.

The CDR3 region has the DNA TGTGCCAGCTCAAGAGGCGGATATACAGATACGCAGTATTTT. Translated: CASSRGGYTDTQYF. This sequence joins TRBV25-1 and TRBJ2-3; D unresolved. V was trimmed by 8 bases and J by 3 bases, leaving 15 bases between them. This CDR3 spans 14 amino acids. The V gene's germline CDR1 is MGHDK and CDR2 SYGVNS.

The gene calls are TRBV6-1 and TRBJ1-5, with a tentative D call TRBD1 (5 bases). Trimming left V 6 bases short and J 0 bases short, with 15 bases between. The germline V gene has CDR1 MNHNS and CDR2 SASEGT. The CDR3 loop spans 16 amino acids. Here the CDR3 reads CASSTGSHFSNQPQHF. In nucleotides, the CDR3 is TGTGCCAGCAGCACAGGAAGTCACTTTAGCAATCAGCCCCAGCATTTT.

The CDR3 region is CASSYDRWVGPQHF. CDR3 nucleotide sequence: TGTGCCAGCAGTTACGACAGGTGGGTGGGGCCCCAGCATTTT. J is TRBJ1-5 and V is TRBV6-5, with D tentatively TRBD1 (6 bases). V was pared by 2 bases and J by 9 bases, with 14 bases between. CDR1 MNHEY and CDR2 SVGAGI come from the germline V gene. The CDR3 is 14 residues long.

The chain links TRBV4-2 to TRBJ1-5; D might be TRBD1 (6 bases). The CDR3 sequence is 15 residues long. Trimming shortened V by 0 bases and J by 4 bases, and 10 bases separated the two germline ends. The germline V gene encodes CDR1 LGHNA and CDR2 YNFKEQ. The CDR3 DNA is TGTGCCAGCAGCCAAGAGGGGGCGTGGAATCAGCCCCAGCATTTT. Its translation: CASSQEGAWNQPQHF.

This clonotype was found a few times. The chain links TRBV5-1 to TRBJ2-5; TRBD2 agrees at 9 bases. CDR1 is SGHRS and CDR2 is YFSETQ in the germline V gene. This CDR3 has 16 residues. Trimming at V came to 0 bases and at J to 3 bases, leaving 6 bases not matched to a gene. The DNA for the CDR3 is TGCGCCAGCAGCTTGGGGAGCGGGGGGCCAGAAGAGACCCAGTACTTC. It translates to CASSLGSGGPEETQYF.

The chain uses TRBV12-3 or TRBV12-4 and TRBJ1-1, with a tentative D call TRBD1 (6 bases). The V and J ends lost 3 bases and 4 bases respectively, with 15 bases between them. The CDR3 has 15 residues. The CDR3 here is CASSFQGRTFTEAFF. In nucleotides, the CDR3 is TGTGCCAGCAGTTTTCAGGGGAGGACGTTCACTGAAGCTTTCTTT.

This clonotype was seen a few times. CDR3 region: CSVEGIEWGSSYNEQFF. The CDR3 coding sequence is TGCAGCGTTGAAGGGATTGAGTGGGGGAGCTCCTACAATGAGCAGTTCTTC. This chain joins TRBV29-1 and TRBJ2-1; D is perhaps TRBD1 or TRBD2 (5 bases each). This CDR3 contains 17 residues. The germline V gene encodes CDR1 SQVTM and CDR2 ANQGSEA. V shed 1 base and J shed 0 bases, with 16 bases lying between them.

The rearrangement uses TRBV3-1 and TRBJ2-7; D call uncertain. V dropped 0 bases and J dropped 6 bases, with 15 bases sitting between them. In germline, CDR1 is LGHDT, CDR2 YNNKEL (reference sequence). The CDR3 sequence is 15 residues long. In DNA, the CDR3 is TGTGCCAGCAGCCAAGAATATTTCCTGCCCGCCGAGCAGTACTTC. Encoded protein: CASSQEYFLPAEQYF.